This entry lists 7 T cell receptor beta chains sequenced from one sample in a study of cytomegalovirus exposure and HLA in healthy donors. Researchers ran the PCR with 60 Vbeta and 13 Jbeta primers. This table comes from immunoSEQ multiplex PCR, and its TCRdb copy is limited to in-frame clones, with some not included. Among 150,000 to 200,000 clones listed, around 81% were seen once. The sequenced sample was PBMCs. The receptors originated from a man aged 18 to 30 in good health and CMV-seronegative.

The chain couples TRBV29-1 to TRBJ1-3; D possibly corresponds to TRBD1 (5 bases). This CDR3 is 15 amino acids long. Germline V gives CDR1 SQVTM, CDR2 ANQGSEA. Trimming pared 0 bases from V and 4 bases from J, leaving 13 bases between. The CDR3 DNA sequence: TGCAGCGTTGAAGATCTTCGGGCAGGGGGAAACACCATATATTTT. This sequence encodes CSVEDLRAGGNTIYF. Full variable domain (outside the CDR3, taken from reference TRBV29-1 and TRBJ1-3): SAVISQKPSRDICQRGTSLTIQCQVDSQVTMMFWYRQQPGQSLTLIATANQGSEATYESGFVIDKFPISRPNLTFSTLTVSNMSPEDSSIYLCSVEDLRAGGNTIYFGEGSWLTVV.

The chain combines TRBV5-6 with TRBJ1-1; no clear D. Trimming removed 1 base from V and 6 bases from J, with 7 bases in between. The V gene's germline CDR1 is SGHDT and CDR2 YYEEEE. CDR3 size: 12 residues. CDR3 nucleotides: TGTGCCAGCAGCTTGACAGTGGCTGAAGCTTTCTTT. Amino acid sequence: CASSLTVAEAFF.

V is TRBV10-1 and J is TRBJ1-5; 9 bases are shared with TRBD1. The J segment lost 6 bases and the V segment lost 7 bases, leaving 13 bases of the junction unmatched. CDR3 length: 16 residues. Germline CDR1 reads WNHNN; CDR2 reads SYGVQD (reference sequence). The CDR3 bases are TGCGCCAGCAAATGCGTAAACAGGGGGCTCGTTCAGCCCCAGCATTTT. It encodes CASKCVNRGLVQPQHF.

The chain combines TRBV6-6 with TRBJ2-3, with 10 bases lining up with TRBD1. This CDR3 is built from 15 residues. The germline CDR1 and CDR2 sequences are MNHNY and SVGAGI (reference sequence). The ends lost 2 bases at V and 4 bases at J; junction bases unmatched: 3. CDR3 DNA: TGTGCCAGCAGTTACGGGACAGGGGTTGCAGATACGCAGTATTTT. This gives the protein CASSYGTGVADTQYF.

This CDR3 reads CASSQEEGRSGETQYF. CDR3 in DNA: TGCGCCAGCAGCCAAGAAGAGGGGAGGAGTGGAGAGACCCAGTACTTC. V gene TRBV4-3 combines with J gene TRBJ2-5, with D possibly being TRBD2 (6 bases). The V end lost 0 bases, the J end lost 4 bases, and 15 bases lay between the germline ends. The CDR3 loop spans 16 amino acids. CDR1 and CDR2 from the germline V gene are LGHNA and YSLEER.

The rearrangement joins TRBV9 to TRBJ2-1; 11 bases align to TRBD1. Per germline, CDR1 SGDLS and CDR2 YYNGEE. The CDR3 has 23 residues. V was pared by 4 bases and J by 10 bases, with 34 bases of the junction left unmatched. The CDR3 DNA is TGTGCCAGCAGCCCGACGCCCCCAAGCCGGACAGGGGGCGGCTCTGATTTTGCTTGGGAGCAGTTCTTC. Translation: CASSPTPPSRTGGGSDFAWEQFF.

The chain combines TRBV6-5 with TRBJ1-1; D might be TRBD1 (6 bases). CDR1 is MNHEY and CDR2 is SVGAGI in the germline V gene. This CDR3 has 13 residues. The ends were cut back, 8 bases at V and 0 bases at J, with 10 bases in the middle. The CDR3 reads CASSRGMNTEAFF. CDR3 sequence (DNA): TGTGCCAGCTCCAGGGGAATGAACACTGAAGCTTTCTTT.